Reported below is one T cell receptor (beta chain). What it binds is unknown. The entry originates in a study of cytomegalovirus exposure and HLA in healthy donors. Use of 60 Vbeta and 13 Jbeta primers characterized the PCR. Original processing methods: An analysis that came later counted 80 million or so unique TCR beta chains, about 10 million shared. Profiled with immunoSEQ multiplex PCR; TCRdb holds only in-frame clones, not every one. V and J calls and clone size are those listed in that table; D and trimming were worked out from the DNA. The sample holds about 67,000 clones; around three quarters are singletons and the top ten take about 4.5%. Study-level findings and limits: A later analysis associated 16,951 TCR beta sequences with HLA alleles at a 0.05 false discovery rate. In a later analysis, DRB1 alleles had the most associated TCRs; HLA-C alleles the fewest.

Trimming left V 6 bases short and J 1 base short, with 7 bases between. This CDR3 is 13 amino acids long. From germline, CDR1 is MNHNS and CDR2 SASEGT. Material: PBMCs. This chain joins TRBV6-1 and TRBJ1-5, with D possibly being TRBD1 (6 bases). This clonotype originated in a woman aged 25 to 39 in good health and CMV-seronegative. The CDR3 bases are TGTGCCAGCAGAGGGGGAAGCAATCAGCCCCAGCATTTT. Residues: CASRGGSNQPQHF.